This TCR beta chain was retrieved from a study of vaccination and CD4 T cells after COVID-19. CDR1 and CDR2 (germline): MNHEY, SVGEGT. The CDR3 has 16 residues. Trimming removed 6 bases at V and 4 bases at J, with 22 bases between. Treatment meaning: approximately 11-day PBMC culture with coronavirus spike peptide pools or control peptides (ViraFEST assay). Oncomine TCR Beta short-read sequencing was applied to DNA from cultured CD4+ T cells. TCRdb independently ran MiXCR on the PCR reads; one entry per CDR3 protein. The sample has 13,000 or so distinct CDR3 sequences, roughly two fifths seen once. This clonotype was observed a handful of times. Its specificity is unknown.

This TCR was recovered from a human donor who had recovered from COVID-19. J is TRBJ2-7 and V is TRBV6-2 or TRBV6-3; no firm D call. Sequencing used CD4+ T cells from blood, cultured in vitro, obtained after SARS-CoV-2 vaccination. In nucleotides, the CDR3 is TGTGCCAGCAGCCTATTGAAACAAGTCCAGGCATACGAGCAGTACTTC. This sequence encodes CASSLLKQVQAYEQYF.